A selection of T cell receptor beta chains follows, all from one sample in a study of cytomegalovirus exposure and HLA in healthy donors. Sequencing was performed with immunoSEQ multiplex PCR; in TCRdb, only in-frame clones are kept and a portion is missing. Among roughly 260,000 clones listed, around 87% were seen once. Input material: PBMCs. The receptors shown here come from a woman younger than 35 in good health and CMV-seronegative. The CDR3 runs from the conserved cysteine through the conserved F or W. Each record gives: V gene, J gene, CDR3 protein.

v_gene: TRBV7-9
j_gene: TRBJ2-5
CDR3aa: CASSSYPPHREKETQYF

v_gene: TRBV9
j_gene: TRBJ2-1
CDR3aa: CASSGTSGDNEQFF

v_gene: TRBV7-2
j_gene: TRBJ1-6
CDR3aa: CASSPAPFGNSPLHF

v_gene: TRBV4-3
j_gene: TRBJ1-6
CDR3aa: CASSLGHLTNYNSPLHF

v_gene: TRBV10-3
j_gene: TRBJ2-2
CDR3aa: CAISDQRHYTGELFF

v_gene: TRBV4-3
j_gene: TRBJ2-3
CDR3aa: CASSQATGMDTQYF

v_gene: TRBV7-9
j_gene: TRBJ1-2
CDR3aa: CASSPDRNHGYTF

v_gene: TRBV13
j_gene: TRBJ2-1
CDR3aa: CASSFSGGALSYNEQFF

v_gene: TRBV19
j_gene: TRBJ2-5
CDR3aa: CASSIAGTSQETQYF

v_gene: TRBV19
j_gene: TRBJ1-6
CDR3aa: CASSIVAGQSPLHF

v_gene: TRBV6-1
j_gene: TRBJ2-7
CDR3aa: CASRDRRAYEQYF

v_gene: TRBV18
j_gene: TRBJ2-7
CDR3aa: CASSPPDNHYEQYF